Many counts were recorded for the clone carrying this TCR beta chain. Antigen specificity is unknown. This entry belongs to a study of spatial heterogeneity in lung cancer. Study information: Each time, sequencing found more beta-chain sequences than alpha-chain sequences.

Time point in this sample: sample taken at primary tumor resection. The 55 to 90 donors had untreated early-stage non-small cell lung cancer. Whole RNA from tumor, nontumor lung or frozen PBMC was sequenced unsorted. Study-level findings and limits: Expanded TCR counts, ubiquitous and regional, correlated respectively with ubiquitous and regional nonsynonymous mutation counts. Tracking of tumor mutation counts was seen in expanded intratumoral alpha and beta TCR counts.

TCRdb reanalysed the 5' RACE reads using MiXCR and keeps one entry per CDR3 protein. The sample lists 17,000 or so distinct CDR3 sequences, less than 7.5% occurring once. The CDR3 loop spans 15 amino acids. V gave up 0 bases and J gave up 1 base, with 9 bases separating them. Per the germline V gene, CDR1 is DFQATT and CDR2 is SNEGSKA (reference sequence). This receptor was identified in a female donor with early-stage non-small cell lung cancer. Sequenced here: lung tumor tissue, sampled at surgery. The chain couples TRBV20-1 to TRBJ2-2; D is ambiguous. This chain's CDR3 is CSARDIRLNTGELFF. The CDR3 DNA follows: TGCAGTGCTAGAGATATACGCTTGAACACCGGGGAGCTGTTTTTT.